This T cell receptor (beta chain) was obtained from a study of cytomegalovirus exposure and HLA in healthy donors. Overall study context: Earlier, 110 million or so unique TCR beta sequences were recovered from about 179 million T cells by an analysis.

With respect to this clone: Its cognate antigen is unknown.

The donors (healthy individuals) were bone marrow donors. Findings and limits, study-wide: Earlier analysis looked at TCR beta V segments, and most were productive about 87% or about 30% of the time. In vitro, three CMV-associated chains proved specific for CMV antigens.

PCR was performed using 60 Vbeta and 13 Jbeta primers. Sequencing was performed with immunoSEQ multiplex PCR; in TCRdb, only in-frame clones are kept and a portion is missing. This table has about 60,000 clones, about 73% appearing once. The TCR sequence derives from a woman in her fifties or sixties in good health and CMV-seropositive. The sequencing sample was made of PBMCs.

The DNA for the CDR3 is TGTGCCAGCAGCTTCAATAAGGGGCAAGAGACCCAGTACTTC. Translation gives CASSFNKGQETQYF. The chain has TRBV7-2 and TRBJ2-5; D possibly corresponds to TRBD1 (5 bases). The CDR3 consists of 14 residues. Trimming shortened V by 3 bases and J by 2 bases, and 10 bases separated the two germline ends. The germline CDR1 and CDR2 sequences are SGHTA and FQGNSA.